Listed here is a single TCR beta chain. The target of this receptor is not known. There are no base qualities to consult, and no much larger clone falls within one base. Its CDR3 holds 12 amino acids, cysteine through phenylalanine. Only the CDR3 DNA stays, 36 bases, in frame from base 1. CDR1 and CDR2, per the germline V gene, are MGHRA and YSYEKL. The germline ends are 11 bases apart after V is trimmed by 2 bases and J by 11 bases. This sample was included in a study of radiation and T cells in renal cell carcinoma (dated by TCRdb to about 2020). Study-wide context: Samples were obtained from a clinical trial, in which 15 Gy stereotactic body radiation therapy was delivered to primary renal cell carcinomas and nephrectomy was performed 4 weeks later. TCR beta sequencing covered 50 or so samples in total, comprising roughly 25 tumors and about 27 peripheral blood samples. In the approximately 53 samples combined, about 4 million unique CDR3 nucleotide sequences were found, encoding 3,000,000 or so unique CDR3 amino acid sequences. General study outcomes and caveats: Effects of radiation dose or scheduling on the TCR repertoire could not be addressed with the single-armed trial design. Tracking of blood repertoire dynamics stopped at more than three weeks after treatment, with no follow-up past that point. An increase in top tumor clonotypes in blood was observed from baseline to 2 weeks post-radiation, followed by contraction by 4 weeks, which was taken to suggest transient expansion of tumor-resident clones. Because pretreatment tumor biopsies were not available, the baseline intratumoral presence of clonotypes could not be determined.

What the time point label conveys for this sample: blood 2 weeks post-SBRT. Sample treatment or condition, as interpreted from the label and publication: 15 Gy SBRT to primary tumor, nephrectomy 4 weeks later. To follow tumor-enriched clonotypes, peripheral blood was collected serially from radiation-treated patients at baseline and again at 2 weeks and 4 weeks after SBRT. Every patient's renal cell carcinoma showed clear cell pathology. Genomic DNA for TCR sequencing was prepared using the QIAamp DNA Blood Mini Kit (Qiagen). The analyses included only samples that passed all quality control checks. TCR beta libraries were generated from genomic DNA with the immunoSEQ kit, following the manufacturer's recommendations. Library preparation used a first multiplex PCR with proprietary primers, then a second PCR adding unique barcodes, with bead cleanups after each round. Each sample batch included a kit-provided positive control reaction and a negative control reaction. The final libraries were assessed on an Agilent 4200 TapeStation D1000 ScreenTape, pooled by volume, and quantified by qPCR. An Illumina NextSeq500 fitted with a MidOutput 150-cycle cartridge performed the sequencing, running 156 Read1 cycles and 15 Index1 cycles with the kit's custom primers. The pooled library was loaded at roughly 1 pM with 20% PhiX control spiked in. Per the original workflow: The vendor-processed data were analyzed in R, and a clonotype was defined as all T cells that share the same CDR3 nucleotide sequence. In the clone abundance analyses, frequencies in each sample were normalized to that sample's 10,000 most abundant clones. Public T cell clones, which averaged fewer than five per sample, were excluded before analysis. A difference in abundance of at least 32-fold between compartments was used to define tumor-enriched and baseline blood-enriched clonotypes. Clonotypes expanded or contracted between blood time points were identified with a beta-binomial differential abundance model. The Baroni-Urbani and Buser coefficient was used to measure tumor-blood repertoire similarity, and groups were compared with two-tailed Wilcoxon tests in R. Imported from immuneACCESS, the table was reduced by TCRdb to in-frame sequences with V and J called. These copies leave out some clones; in studies compared against another copy, an unresolved V gene accounts for under half, and the cause of the remainder is not known. V and J calls and clone size are as listed in that table; D and trimming were resolved from the DNA. The sample records roughly 150,000 clones, roughly 90% of which are singletons. The leading ten clones occupy approximately 13% of the sample.

Sequenced material: blood, taken from a patient whose treatment included radiotherapy and nephrectomy. The V and J genes are TRBV4-1 and TRBJ2-3; a tentative D match to TRBD2 spans 6 bases. This TCR was sampled from a woman between 45 and 60 years old with renal cell carcinoma. The CDR3 protein is CASSQTGVLQYF. The nucleotide sequence is TGCGCCAGCAGCCAAACGGGGGTTCTGCAGTATTTT.